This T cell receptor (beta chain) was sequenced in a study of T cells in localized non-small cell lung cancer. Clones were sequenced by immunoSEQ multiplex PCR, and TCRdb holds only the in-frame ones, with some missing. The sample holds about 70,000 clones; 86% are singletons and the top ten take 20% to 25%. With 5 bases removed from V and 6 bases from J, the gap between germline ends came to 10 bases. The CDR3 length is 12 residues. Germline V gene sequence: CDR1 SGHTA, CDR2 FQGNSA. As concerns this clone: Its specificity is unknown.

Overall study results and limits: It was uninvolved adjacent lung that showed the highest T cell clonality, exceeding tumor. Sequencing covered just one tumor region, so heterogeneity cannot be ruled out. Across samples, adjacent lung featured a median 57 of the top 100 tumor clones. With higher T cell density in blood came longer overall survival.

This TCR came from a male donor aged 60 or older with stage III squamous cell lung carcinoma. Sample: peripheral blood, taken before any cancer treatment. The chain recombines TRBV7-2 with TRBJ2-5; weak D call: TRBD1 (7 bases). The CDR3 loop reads CASSQGGQTQYF. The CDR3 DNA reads TGTGCCAGCAGCCAGGGGGGACAGACCCAGTACTTC.